This T cell receptor (beta chain) was recovered during a study of OX40 agonist ivuxolimab in advanced cancers. Background on the study: Patients' therapy was ivuxolimab, an antibody that acts as an agonist of OX40 (CD134).

The CDR3 is 15 residues long. V dropped 7 bases and J dropped 0 bases, with 15 bases sitting between them. CDR1 is MNHNS and CDR2 is SASEGT in the germline V gene. Profiled with immunoSEQ multiplex PCR; TCRdb holds only in-frame clones, not every one. Seen here are roughly 89,000 clones, 84% observed once, and the top ten hold approximately 2%. The V call is TRBV6-1, the J call TRBJ2-5, with D perhaps given as TRBD1 or TRBD2 (6 bases each). Sequenced here: CD4+ or CD8+ T cells sorted from blood, sampled in a trial of the OX40 agonist ivuxolimab. The TCR sequence derives from an adult with an advanced solid tumor such as melanoma, head and neck, liver or kidney cancer. The DNA of the CDR3 is TGTGCCAGCACGAAGGGGGGACCCCACCAAGAGACCCAGTACTTC. Its translation: CASTKGGPHQETQYF.